The rows below give T cell receptor beta chains drawn from one sample of a study of regulatory T cells in long-lasting Graves disease. TCRdb reprocessed the multiplex PCR reads via MiXCR and lists one record per CDR3 protein. The profile covers 650,000 to 700,000 distinct CDR3 sequences, with around 30% appearing a single time and 42% taken by the ten largest. The input for sequencing was peripheral blood mononuclear cells (PBMCs), taken when the disease was refractory, from a patient treated with antithyroid drugs. The origin of the receptors is a female donor with Graves disease. CDR3s include the opening cysteine and the closing phenylalanine or tryptophan. The D gene is left open where the match is weak. Expanded clones are given a class, and other clones once, few, many or no size at all.

NA	TRBV20-1	NA	TRBJ1-5	CSASLRRYSNQPQHF	TGCAGTGCTAGTCTGCGACGCTATAGCAATCAGCCCCAGCATTTT
few	TRBV10-3	NA	TRBJ1-2	CAISEGQFVTTNYGYTF	TGTGCCATCAGTGAGGGACAGTTTGTGACCACCAACTATGGCTACACCTTC
NA	TRBV10-3	TRBD1	TRBJ2-7	CAISESILDRVREQYF	TGTGCCATCAGTGAGTCGATCCTGGACAGGGTGAGGGAGCAGTACTTC
few	TRBV28	NA	TRBJ1-5	CASISFAGDGNQPQHF	TGTGCCAGCATAAGCTTCGCCGGGGATGGCAATCAGCCCCAGCATTTT
few	TRBV4-1	NA	TRBJ1-2	CASSQGGQGTYGYTF	TGCGCCAGCAGCCAAGGTGGGCAGGGCACCTATGGCTACACCTTC
few	TRBV19	NA	TRBJ1-5	CASSLRDWNQPQHF	TGTGCCAGTAGTCTCCGGGACTGGAATCAGCCCCAGCATTTT
many	TRBV6-1	TRBD1	TRBJ1-5	CASSPRTGSNQPQHF	TGTGCCAGCAGTCCACGGACAGGTAGCAATCAGCCCCAGCATTTT
NA	TRBV7-2	NA	TRBJ1-2	CASSFHRAGGYTF	TGTGCCAGCAGCTTCCACAGGGCGGGTGGCTACACCTTC
NA	TRBV29-1	NA	TRBJ2-5	CSAVRELQETQYF	TGCAGCGCGGTCAGGGAGCTTCAAGAGACCCAGTACTTC
many	TRBV15	TRBD1	TRBJ2-5	CATTDRDCETQYF	TGTGCCACCACTGACAGGGATTGCGAGACCCAGTACTTC
few	TRBV15	NA	TRBJ1-1	CATSRRRPPNTEAFF	TGTGCCACCAGCAGGCGGAGACCCCCGAACACTGAAGCTTTCTTT
few	TRBV6-5	NA	TRBJ2-2	CASSYNRNTGELFF	TGTGCCAGCAGTTACAATAGGAACACCGGGGAGCTGTTTTTT
many	TRBV28	NA	TRBJ1-1	CASSPGYLNTEAFF	TGTGCCAGCAGTCCGGGATATTTGAACACTGAAGCTTTCTTT
NA	TRBV30	TRBD1	TRBJ1-4	CAWSRDRGHEKLFF	TGTGCCTGGAGTCGGGACAGGGGGCATGAAAAACTGTTTTTT
many	TRBV27	NA	TRBJ1-5	CASSPKPPVYQPQHF	TGTGCCAGCAGTCCCAAGCCTCCCGTATATCAGCCCCAGCATTTT
NA	TRBV12-3/TRBV12-4	NA	TRBJ1-5	CASSHGQKHQPQHF	TGTGCCAGCAGTCATGGACAGAAGCATCAGCCCCAGCATTTT
many	TRBV11-1	TRBD2	TRBJ2-7	CASSGTSGSYEQYF	TGTGCCAGCAGCGGGACTAGCGGGAGCTACGAGCAGTACTTC
many	TRBV12-3/TRBV12-4	TRBD1	TRBJ1-1	CASKRQGSTEAFF	TGTGCCAGCAAACGACAGGGTAGCACTGAAGCTTTCTTT
few	TRBV7-9	NA	TRBJ2-2	CAPRGAGANTGELFF	TGTGCCCCGAGGGGGGCGGGAGCGAACACCGGGGAGCTGTTTTTT
few	TRBV5-4	NA	TRBJ1-2	CASSSPLRQGYTF	TGTGCCAGCAGCTCACCTCTGCGACAAGGCTACACCTTC
NA	TRBV7-9	TRBD2	TRBJ2-1	CASSRSGLAVNEQFF	TGTGCCAGCAGCCGATCGGGACTAGCAGTCAATGAGCAGTTCTTC
many	TRBV27	NA	TRBJ2-5	CASSAGMRKETQYF	TGTGCCAGCAGTGCGGGCATGAGGAAAGAGACCCAGTACTTC
NA	TRBV6-1	NA	TRBJ1-3	CASSVTGSHAGNTIYF	TGTGCCAGCAGTGTAACGGGATCCCATGCTGGAAACACCATATATTTT
few	TRBV11-2	NA	TRBJ2-5	CASSLVGVETQYF	TGTGCCAGCAGCTTGGTGGGAGTAGAGACCCAGTACTTC
few	TRBV12-3/TRBV12-4	NA	TRBJ2-7	CASSLGLVSYEQYF	TGTGCCAGCAGTTTAGGTCTAGTCAGTTACGAGCAGTACTTC
once	TRBV29-1	NA	TRBJ2-3	CSVEVDTQYF	TGCAGCGTTGAAGTGGATACGCAGTATTTT
NA	TRBV16	TRBD1	TRBJ1-5	CASSQSGQGDQPQHF	TGTGCCAGCAGCCAGTCCGGACAGGGGGATCAGCCCCAGCATTTT
NA	TRBV27	NA	TRBJ2-1	CASSLRSSFNEQFF	TGTGCCAGCAGTTTACGGTCTAGCTTCAATGAGCAGTTCTTC
NA	TRBV6-2/TRBV6-3	TRBD1	TRBJ1-2	CASSYTGGAYYGYTF	TGTGCCAGCAGTTATACAGGGGGCGCTTACTATGGCTACACCTTC
many	TRBV12-3/TRBV12-4	NA	TRBJ1-2	CASSLQGPNYGYTF	TGTGCCAGCAGTCTACAGGGCCCTAACTATGGCTACACCTTC
NA	TRBV19	TRBD1	TRBJ1-5	CATDRTGEGNQPQHF	TGTGCCACCGACCGAACAGGGGAAGGCAATCAGCCCCAGCATTTT
NA	TRBV15	NA	TRBJ1-1	CATSPLQGKAFF	TGTGCCACCAGCCCCTTGCAGGGTAAAGCTTTCTTT
many	TRBV6-2/TRBV6-3	NA	TRBJ1-2	CASSYVTGNQNYGYTF	TGTGCCAGCAGTTACGTGACAGGCAACCAGAACTATGGCTACACCTTC
many	TRBV20-1	NA	TRBJ1-1	CSGKGRENTEAFF	TGCAGTGGTAAGGGCAGGGAGAACACTGAAGCTTTCTTT
NA	TRBV12-3/TRBV12-4	NA	TRBJ2-2	CASSEGPRVPGELFF	TGTGCCAGCAGTGAGGGACCCCGAGTCCCCGGGGAGCTGTTTTTT
few	TRBV20-1	TRBD1	TRBJ2-5	CSASESLRDSLQETQYF	TGCAGTGCTAGTGAGTCACTCCGGGACAGCCTACAAGAGACCCAGTACTTC
NA	TRBV13	NA	TRBJ2-7	CASSTSRYEQYF	TGTGCCAGCAGCACCAGCCGATACGAGCAGTACTTC
once	TRBV20-1	NA	TRBJ1-4	CSARDPGTGNEKLFF	TGCAGTGCTAGAGATCCCGGAACCGGTAATGAAAAACTGTTTTTT
NA	TRBV20-1	NA	TRBJ2-7	CSANSGGGISYEQYF	TGCAGTGCCAACTCGGGTGGCGGGATCTCCTACGAGCAGTACTTC
few	TRBV28	NA	TRBJ2-7	CASRPPGAGREQYF	TGTGCCAGCAGACCTCCAGGGGCGGGCCGAGAGCAGTACTTC
many	TRBV11-2	NA	TRBJ1-1	CASSLGARGEAFF	TGTGCCAGCAGCTTAGGGGCTAGAGGTGAAGCTTTCTTT
NA	TRBV6-2/TRBV6-3	TRBD2	TRBJ2-7	CASSPSGSGVDEQYF	TGTGCCAGCAGCCCCAGCGGGAGTGGTGTCGACGAGCAGTACTTC
NA	TRBV7-9	TRBD1	TRBJ2-1	CASSSADRASGEQFF	TGTGCCAGCAGCTCAGCCGACAGGGCGTCCGGCGAGCAGTTCTTC
NA	TRBV6-2/TRBV6-3	TRBD1	TRBJ1-6	CASGRDSSYNSPLHF	TGTGCCAGCGGCCGGGACAGCTCCTATAATTCACCCCTCCACTTT
NA	TRBV25-1	NA	TRBJ1-1	CASSEVKRDTEAFF	TGTGCCAGCAGTGAAGTTAAACGGGACACTGAAGCTTTCTTT